The entry below describes one T cell receptor (beta chain). Germline loops: CDR1 GTSNPN, CDR2 SVGIG (reference sequence). CDR3 length: 12 residues. The data belong to a study of monozygotic twins with inflammatory bowel disease. TCRdb processed the 5' RACE reads again and assigns one entry to each CDR3 protein, with no DNA. The sample table sets out around 370,000 distinct CDR3 sequences. The receptor comes from a human donor with ulcerative colitis or Crohn's disease, or a healthy co-twin of an affected twin (not recorded which). The chain combines TRBV30 with TRBJ1-2. Sequenced material: blood. The CDR3 here is CAWGLINYGYTF. The variable domain in full, with the rest retrieved from reference TRBV30 and TRBJ1-2, is SQTIHQWPATLVQPVGSPLSLECTVEGTSNPNLYWYRQAAGRGLQLLFYSVGIGQISSEVPQNLSASRPQDRQFILSSKKLLLSDSGFYLCAWGLINYGYTFGSGTRLTVV.